These 18 T cell receptor beta chains share one sample of origin, sequenced in a study of blood T cell repertoires in COVID-19. Generated by immunoSEQ multiplex PCR, the TCRdb table keeps only in-frame clones and is missing some. Of under 95,000 clones in the sample, around 85% were seen once. The specimen was peripheral blood. The receptors here all came from a man older than 75 in a cohort sampled during active COVID-19.

CDR3 coding DNA: TGTGCCAGCAGCCAAGAGGGCTTTGAAAAACTGTTTTTT. Translation gives CASSQEGFEKLFF. The gene calls are TRBV3-1 (or the pseudogene TRBV3-2) and TRBJ1-4; D gene uncertain. Germline loops: CDR1 LGHDT, CDR2 YNNKEL (reference sequence). The CDR3 runs 13 residues. The V end lost 0 bases, the J end lost 7 bases, and 6 bases lay between the germline ends.

The chain joins TRBV6-2 or TRBV6-3 to TRBJ2-1; 12 nucleotides match TRBD1. This CDR3 has 17 residues. Losses at the gene ends were 2 bases for V and 6 bases for J; bases not matched to a gene: 8. The germline gives CDR1 MNHEY, CDR2 SVGEGT. CDR3 sequence: CASSYGAGTGGFNEQFF. The CDR3 DNA sequence: TGTGCCAGCAGTTACGGGGCCGGGACAGGGGGCTTCAATGAGCAGTTCTTC.

The chain uses TRBV6-5 and TRBJ2-7; TRBD1 matches at 7 bases. The germline gives CDR1 MNHEY, CDR2 SVGAGI. The CDR3 contains 15 residues. The V gene end was trimmed by 8 bases and the J gene end by 4 bases; junction bases not matched to a gene: 14. The CDR3 region has the DNA TGTGCCAGCCAAGCAGGTTTAGGGACAGCTTACGAGCAGTACTTC. This sequence encodes CASQAGLGTAYEQYF.

The CDR3 region is CAIRGGGNTDTQYF. The CDR3 coding sequence is TGTGCCATCAGAGGCGGGGGGAACACAGATACGCAGTATTTT. The chain couples TRBV10-3 to TRBJ2-3; 8 bases match TRBD2. CDR3 length equals 14 residues. CDR1 and CDR2 (germline): ENHRY, SYGVKD. Trimming at V came to 6 bases and at J to 2 bases, leaving 4 bases not matched to a gene.

V usage is TRBV7-2 and J usage is TRBJ2-7; 11 bases align to TRBD1. From germline, CDR1 is SGHTA and CDR2 FQGNSA. Germline trimming cut 5 bases from V and 6 bases from J; bases unmatched to any gene: 6. The CDR3 runs to 14 residues. CDR3 DNA: TGTGCCAGCAGCACCGGGACAGGGGGGTCCGAGCAGTACTTC. This encodes CASSTGTGGSEQYF.

V gene TRBV29-1 combines with J gene TRBJ2-2, with 7 bases aligning to TRBD1. Germline V gene lookup returns CDR1 SQVTM and CDR2 ANQGSEA. The CDR3 extends over 14 amino acids. Trimming removed 1 base from V and 4 bases from J; junction bases left unmatched: 3. CDR3 in amino acids: CSVEVSGGTGELFF. DNA of the CDR3: TGCAGCGTTGAAGTCTCAGGGGGCACCGGGGAGCTGTTTTTT.

This chain joins TRBV12-3 or TRBV12-4 and TRBJ1-5, with unresolved D. The CDR3 has 12 amino acids. V was trimmed by 3 bases and J by 7 bases, leaving 7 bases between them. CDR3 nucleotide sequence: TGTGCCAGCAGTTTGGTCAGACAGCCCCAGCATTTT. Translation: CASSLVRQPQHF.

The chain recombines TRBV24-1 with TRBJ2-5; 7 bases are a match to TRBD2. The trim removed 4 bases at V and 4 bases at J, leaving 8 bases unmatched. Germline V gene sequence: CDR1 KGHDR, CDR2 SFDVKD. The length of the CDR3 is 15 residues. The DNA for the CDR3 is TGTGCCACCAGTGACCCCACGGGGGAGGGAGAGACCCAGTACTTC. It codes for CATSDPTGEGETQYF.

The chain couples TRBV18 to TRBJ2-3; tentative D call: TRBD2 (5 bases). CDR3 length: 13 amino acids. Germline assignment: CDR1 KGHSH and CDR2 LQKENI. With 5 bases removed from V and 6 bases from J, the gap between germline ends came to 12 bases. The CDR3 region is CASSSARTDTQYF. The CDR3 DNA reads as TGTGCCAGCTCATCCGCCCGGACTGATACGCAGTATTTT.

The chain carries TRBV7-2 and TRBJ2-1; D call uncertain. CDR3 length equals 18 residues. Germline-derived CDR1 and CDR2 are SGHTA and FQGNSA. Trimming removed 2 bases at V and 0 bases at J, with 17 bases between. This chain's CDR3 is CASSLLQPTPFSYNEQFF. As DNA, the CDR3 is TGTGCCAGCAGCTTACTTCAACCCACACCCTTCTCCTACAATGAGCAGTTCTTC. The variable domain in full, with the rest retrieved from reference TRBV7-2 and TRBJ2-1, is GAGVSQSPSNKVTEKGKDVELRCDPISGHTALYWYRQSLGQGLEFLIYFQGNSAPDKSGLPSDRFSAERTGGSVSTLTIQRTQQEDSAVYLCASSLLQPTPFSYNEQFFGPGTRLTVL.

V usage is TRBV6-6 and J usage is TRBJ1-2; 9 nucleotides match TRBD1. Germline CDR1 MNHNY, CDR2 SVGAGI (reference sequence). CDR3 length: 18 residues. The junction had 13 bases not matched to a gene; V was cut back by 5 bases and J by 0 bases. The chain's CDR3 is CASSQPGTGKSANYGYTF. Here the CDR3 DNA reads TGTGCCAGCAGTCAGCCCGGGACAGGGAAAAGTGCTAACTATGGCTACACCTTC.

V usage is TRBV5-1 and J usage is TRBJ1-6, with TRBD1 as a possible D gene (6 bases). V lost 0 bases to trimming and J lost 9 bases, with 16 bases between them. In germline, CDR1 is SGHRS, CDR2 YFSETQ. The CDR3 extends over 16 amino acids. The CDR3: CASSLDQQGRISPLHF. As DNA, the CDR3 is TGCGCCAGCAGCTTGGATCAACAGGGTAGGATTTCACCCCTCCACTTT.

The chain carries TRBV7-2 and TRBJ2-5, with 12 bases that match TRBD2. This CDR3 is 14 amino acids long. CDR1 is SGHTA and CDR2 is FQGNSA in the germline V gene. V dropped 4 bases and J dropped 5; count of bases not matched to a gene: 2. The CDR3 coding sequence is TGTGCCAGCAGCTCTCTAGCGGGGGGGGAGACCCAGTACTTC. It yields the protein CASSSLAGGETQYF.

A single count supports this clone. V gene TRBV3-1 (or the pseudogene TRBV3-2) combines with J gene TRBJ2-1, with 11 bases fitting TRBD2. This CDR3 is built from 16 residues. Germline V gives CDR1 LGHDT, CDR2 YNNKEL (reference sequence). J gave up 4 bases and V 2 bases, and 4 bases lay outside the gene matches. The CDR3 DNA reads as TGTGCCAGCAGCCAATTGGGACTAGCGGTTTACAATGAGCAGTTCTTC. This encodes CASSQLGLAVYNEQFF.

The CDR3 DNA sequence: TGTGCCAGCAGCCCTAGCGGGGGGGTTACCTACAATGAGCAGTTCTTC. It codes for CASSPSGGVTYNEQFF. The rearrangement joins TRBV5-4 to TRBJ2-1; 12 bases match TRBD2. V was clipped by 4 bases and J by 2 bases; unmatched bases: 4. This CDR3 is built from 16 residues. CDR1 SGHNT and CDR2 YYREEE come from the germline V gene (reference sequence).

This sequence joins TRBV11-1 and TRBJ2-6, with D tentatively TRBD2 (5 bases). V dropped 1 base and J dropped 4 bases, with 11 bases sitting between them. CDR3 length: 16 amino acids. Germline CDR1 and CDR2: SGHAT and FQDESV (reference sequence). This CDR3 reads CASSLDRGTGANVLTF. CDR3 nucleotide sequence: TGTGCCAGCAGCTTAGATCGGGGTACAGGGGCCAACGTCCTGACTTTC.

This chain uses TRBV19 with TRBJ1-2, with D possibly TRBD1 on 6 matching bases. The V end was cut by 10 bases, the J end by 4 bases, with 10 bases between. Germline V CDR1 and CDR2: LNHDA, SQIVND (reference sequence). The CDR3 runs 11 residues. CDR3: CATKDSYGYTF. In nucleotides, the CDR3 is TGTGCCACCAAGGACAGCTATGGCTACACCTTC.

V is TRBV28 and J is TRBJ1-4; 7 positions match TRBD1. V lost 7 bases and J lost 8; bases outside the gene matches: 4. The germline CDR1 and CDR2 sequences are MDHEN and SYDVKM. This CDR3 has 12 amino acids. For the CDR3, the DNA is TGTGCCAGCACTGGAGGGGGCGAAAAACTGTTTTTT. Translation: CASTGGGEKLFF.